Each of the 10 T cell receptor beta chains below was sequenced from the same sample in a study of identifying expanded T cells in peripheral blood. The repertoire was sequenced with immunoSEQ multiplex PCR; TCRdb's copy has only in-frame clones and lacks some. The sample has tens of thousands of clones; about 89% are singletons. Sequenced input: blood. Receptor source: a person aged 18-70 years in good health.

This rearrangement joins TRBV25-1 to TRBJ2-3; D is perhaps TRBD1 (6 bases). Trimming removed 4 bases at V and 0 bases at J, with 14 bases between. The CDR3 totals 16 residues. Germline CDR1 and CDR2: MGHDK and SYGVNS. The CDR3 loop reads CASSALQGSSTDTQYF. The CDR3, as DNA: TGTGCCAGCAGTGCGCTACAGGGTTCTAGCACAGATACGCAGTATTTT.

The rearrangement links TRBV19 to TRBJ2-7, with D uncertain. This CDR3 contains 12 residues. The germline V gene has CDR1 LNHDA and CDR2 SQIVND (reference sequence). The ends were cut back, 5 bases at V and 5 bases at J, with 10 bases in the middle. The CDR3 sequence: CASSLSGHEQYF. As DNA, the CDR3 is TGTGCCAGTAGTTTATCCGGGCACGAGCAGTACTTC.

Only one count was recorded for this clone. The rearrangement links TRBV2 to TRBJ1-1, with D unclear. The ends were cut back, 7 bases at V and 4 bases at J, with 16 bases in the middle. CDR3 length: 14 residues. Germline CDR1 is SNHLY and CDR2 is FYNNEI. The CDR3 protein is CASTLEGTSTEAFF. In DNA, the CDR3 is TGTGCCAGCACCCTCGAGGGAACGAGCACTGAAGCTTTCTTT.

The rearrangement uses TRBV2 and TRBJ2-2; 7 bases map to TRBD2. Unmatched junction bases numbered 6, after V lost 6 bases and J lost 2 bases. CDR3 length: 15 amino acids. Germline CDR1 and CDR2: SNHLY and FYNNEI. CDR3 nucleotide sequence: TGTGCCAGCAGACGGGACTACCTAAACACCGGGGAGCTGTTTTTT. Translating it yields CASRRDYLNTGELFF.

The V call is TRBV6-1, the J call TRBJ1-5, with 7 bases matching TRBD1. Unmatched junction bases numbered 5, after V lost 6 bases and J lost 0 bases. This CDR3 comprises 15 residues. Germline V gives CDR1 MNHNS, CDR2 SASEGT. In DNA, the CDR3 is TGTGCCAGCAGCCGGGACAGAAATAGCAATCAGCCCCAGCATTTT. Translation: CASSRDRNSNQPQHF.

The chain links TRBV10-1 to TRBJ1-5; 7 bases are shared with TRBD1. V lost 6 bases and J lost 1; bases outside the gene matches: 9. From germline, CDR1 is WNHNN and CDR2 SYGVQD (reference sequence). This CDR3 region has 16 residues. The CDR3 DNA is TGCGCCAGCAGCCAGAGAGGGACAGAGAGCAATCAGCCCCAGCATTTT. Amino acids: CASSQRGTESNQPQHF.

This chain connects TRBV27 to TRBJ1-2, with D unresolved. The CDR3 loop spans 14 amino acids. Germline-derived CDR1 and CDR2 are MNHEY and SMNVEV (reference sequence). V dropped 4 bases and J dropped 1 base, with 10 bases sitting between them. The DNA for the CDR3 is TGTGCCAGCAGTTATGGCATACGTAACTATGGCTACACCTTC. Its translation is CASSYGIRNYGYTF.

This chain connects TRBV29-1 to TRBJ2-5; 11 positions agree with TRBD1. Germline lookup yields CDR1 SQVTM and CDR2 ANQGSEA. The CDR3 extends over 13 amino acids. The trim removed 7 bases at V and 7 bases at J, leaving 8 bases unmatched. The chain's CDR3 is CSAAPGQGGTQYF. The CDR3 coding sequence is TGCAGCGCCGCGCCGGGACAGGGGGGGACCCAGTACTTC.

This chain links TRBV5-1 with TRBJ2-3, with D possibly being TRBD1 (6 bases). Germline V lookup: CDR1 SGHRS, CDR2 YFSETQ. This CDR3 has 14 residues. Trimming left V 0 bases short and J 5 bases short, with 10 bases between. The CDR3 DNA is TGCGCCAGCAGCTTGGGCCAGGGGTTAGATACGCAGTATTTT. Translating it yields CASSLGQGLDTQYF.

This clone was seen a few times. The chain has TRBV6-5 and TRBJ1-6; maybe TRBD1 (5 bases). V lost 0 bases and J 3 bases, leaving 9 bases between the germline ends. Per germline, CDR1 MNHEY and CDR2 SVGAGI. The CDR3 has 16 amino acids. In DNA form, the CDR3 reads TGTGCCAGCAGTTACTCTAGGGGATTCTATAATTCACCCCTCCACTTT. This translates into CASSYSRGFYNSPLHF.